This T cell receptor beta chain is from a study of Graves' ophthalmopathy and Graves' hyperthyroidism. Many counts were recorded for this clonotype. As yet, its antigen is unknown. Moderate-to-severe activity, CAS ≥3, NOSPECS ≥4 and duration under 3 months were recorded for donors with ophthalmopathy. Exclusion criteria comprised other autoimmune diseases, uncontrolled infections, pregnancy or lactation in patients. General study results and limits: The model achieved approximately 71% sensitivity and 72% to 75% specificity for ophthalmopathy progression. Blood repertoires reportedly contained most expanded thyroid clonotypes above 0.001 frequency.

The sequenced template was RNA, covering the TCR beta CDR3 region. In the first round, RT-PCR was carried out with HTBI primers, and a multiplex PCR formed the second round. TCRdb re-called the multiplex PCR reads through MiXCR, storing one row per CDR3 protein. The table lists nearly 400,000 distinct CDR3 sequences, 15% to 20% of them singletons. This TCR was sampled from a woman under 30 with Graves' ophthalmopathy. Sequencing was performed on peripheral blood.

As DNA, the CDR3 is TGTGCCAGCAGCCCAGGACAGGGCCGAGAGACCCAGTACTTC. It yields the protein CASSPGQGRETQYF. The chain has TRBV11-2 and TRBJ2-5, with TRBD1 matching over 8 bases. There are 14 residues in the CDR3. After removal of 5 bases from V and 4 bases from J, the junction contained 6 bases not matched to a gene. The germline V gene encodes CDR1 SGHAT and CDR2 FQNNGV.